This record looks at one TCR beta chain sequence and its context. The data derive from a study of T cells in Graves' hyperthyroidism and ophthalmopathy. Germline assignment: CDR1 SQVTM and CDR2 ANQGSEA. The length of the CDR3 is 16 residues. The germline V and J ends were trimmed by 2 bases and 1 base, with 17 bases remaining between them. Amplified TCR beta CDR3 regions derived from RNA transcripts. The HTBI primer set drove a first-round RT-PCR of the TCR CDR3. TCRdb itself ran the multiplex PCR reads through MiXCR, one entry per CDR3 protein. The sample consists of around 620,000 distinct CDR3 sequences, about a sixth of them appearing once.

This TCR was recovered from a woman between 25 and 40 years old with Graves' hyperthyroidism. The chain links TRBV29-1 to TRBJ1-1; D is undetermined. Sequencing was carried out using blood. Here the CDR3 DNA reads TGCAGCGTTGAAATGGCCATTTCTTCTAGGAACACTGAAGCTTTCTTT. It translates to CSVEMAISSRNTEAFF.